The rows below give T cell receptor beta chains drawn from one sample of a study of blood T cell repertoires in COVID-19. Generated by immunoSEQ multiplex PCR, the TCRdb table keeps only in-frame clones and is missing some. The sample gives just under 350,000 clones, 65% to 85% of which show up once; 2.5% to 3% is in the top ten. Sample: peripheral blood. The receptors here all came from a man between 25 and 39 years old with active or convalescent COVID-19. The CDR3 runs from the conserved cysteine through the conserved F or W. D genes are given only for firm matches. A row's size may be missing; if present it is once, few, many or a size class.

V	J	D	size	CDR3	DNA
TRBV5-5	TRBJ1-4	-	-	CASSFLRGATNEKLFF	TGTGCCAGCAGCTTCCTGCGGGGGGCAACTAATGAAAAACTGTTTTTT
TRBV5-8	TRBJ1-5	TRBD1	-	CASSLRTGNSNQPQHF	TGTGCCAGCAGCCTACGGACAGGGAATAGCAATCAGCCCCAGCATTTT
TRBV19	TRBJ2-7	TRBD1	-	CASKTGGDEQYF	TGTGCCAGTAAGACAGGGGGGGACGAGCAGTACTTC
TRBV19	TRBJ2-3	-	-	CASSIKQEMGYTQYF	TGTGCCAGTAGTATTAAACAGGAGATGGGATATACGCAGTATTTT
TRBV6-5	TRBJ1-1	-	-	CASSKLTGIEAFF	TGTGCCAGCAGTAAACTTACAGGGATTGAAGCTTTCTTT
TRBV3-1/TRBV3-2	TRBJ2-4	-	-	CASSQVGLAKNIQYF	TGTGCCAGCAGCCAGGTCGGACTAGCCAAAAACATTCAGTACTTC
TRBV11-2	TRBJ2-1	TRBD2	once	CASSFTSGNEQFF	TGTGCCAGCAGCTTCACTAGCGGCAATGAGCAGTTCTTC
TRBV27	TRBJ2-1	-	-	CASSLHRARSSYNEQFF	TGTGCCAGCAGTCTGCACAGGGCAAGGAGCTCCTACAATGAGCAGTTCTTC
TRBV7-3	TRBJ2-2	-	once	CASSLTSTVANTGELFF	TGTGCCAGCAGCCTAACTAGCACGGTTGCGAACACCGGGGAGCTGTTTTTT
TRBV6-2/TRBV6-3	TRBJ1-1	TRBD1	-	CASSSPGGSNTEAFF	TGTGCCAGCAGTTCACCAGGGGGATCAAACACTGAAGCTTTCTTT
TRBV11-3	TRBJ1-1	TRBD1	-	CATSTGEGTKNTEAFF	TGTGCCACCTCGACAGGGGAGGGGACTAAAAACACTGAAGCTTTCTTT
TRBV6-1	TRBJ2-5	TRBD2	-	CASSDLAGWYQETQYF	TGTGCCAGCAGTGATCTAGCGGGATGGTACCAAGAGACCCAGTACTTC
TRBV11-2	TRBJ2-1	TRBD2	-	CASRTFSGDSYNEQFF	TGTGCCAGCAGAACATTTAGCGGGGACTCCTACAATGAGCAGTTCTTC
TRBV30	TRBJ2-1	-	-	CAWSAISYNEQFF	TGTGCCTGGAGTGCTATATCCTACAATGAGCAGTTCTTC
TRBV7-8	TRBJ1-1	TRBD1	-	CASSHSTGATEAFF	TGTGCCAGCAGCCACTCCACAGGGGCCACTGAAGCTTTCTTT
TRBV21-1	TRBJ2-2	-	-	CASPKGVNTGELFF	TGTGCCAGCCCCAAGGGGGTTAACACCGGGGAGCTGTTTTTT
TRBV9	TRBJ2-1	TRBD1	-	CASSVALQGARNEQFF	TGTGCCAGCAGCGTAGCTTTGCAGGGGGCTCGGAATGAGCAGTTCTTC
TRBV6-5	TRBJ1-2	TRBD1	-	CASSYSRTGYGYTF	TGTGCCAGCAGTTATTCTCGGACAGGCTATGGCTACACCTTC
TRBV19	TRBJ1-5	-	many	CASSIWAGPNQPQHF	TGTGCCAGTAGTATCTGGGCAGGGCCCAATCAGCCCCAGCATTTT
TRBV7-9	TRBJ2-2	-	-	CASSLIPGVRAGELFF	TGTGCCAGCAGCTTAATACCAGGAGTGCGGGCCGGGGAGCTGTTTTTT
TRBV27	TRBJ2-7	-	-	CASSLISGPEYF	TGTGCCAGCAGTTTAATTTCGGGTCCCGAGTACTTC
TRBV13	TRBJ2-1	-	few	CASSLGQSSYNEQFF	TGTGCCAGCAGCTTAGGACAGAGCTCCTACAATGAGCAGTTCTTC
TRBV27	TRBJ2-1	TRBD2	-	CASRGTSGSSYNEQFF	TGTGCCAGCAGGGGGACTAGCGGGAGCTCCTACAATGAGCAGTTCTTC
TRBV29-1	TRBJ1-1	TRBD1	-	CSVELTGGHTEAFF	TGCAGCGTTGAGTTGACAGGGGGGCACACTGAAGCTTTCTTT
TRBV15	TRBJ2-3	TRBD2	-	CATSRDREGGSDTQYF	TGTGCCACCAGCAGAGATCGGGAGGGGGGGTCAGATACGCAGTATTTT
TRBV4-3	TRBJ2-7	-	-	CASSQEWRTVYEQYF	TGCGCCAGCAGCCAAGAGTGGAGGACAGTCTACGAGCAGTACTTC
TRBV19	TRBJ2-7	TRBD1	-	CASRSEVGQGRYEQYF	TGTGCCAGTCGGTCCGAAGTAGGACAGGGAAGGTACGAGCAGTACTTC
TRBV5-1	TRBJ2-7	-	-	CASSDYGPTYEQYF	TGCGCCAGCAGCGACTACGGACCGACCTACGAGCAGTACTTC
TRBV28	TRBJ1-5	TRBD1	-	CASRVGQGPRGAQHF	TGTGCCAGCAGGGTTGGACAGGGCCCTCGTGGGGCCCAGCATTTT
TRBV5-1	TRBJ1-6	-	-	CASALTGHDSNSPLHF	TGCGCCAGCGCACTTACAGGCCACGATTCTAATTCACCCCTCCACTTT
TRBV27	TRBJ1-1	TRBD1	-	CATRAGTAVAEAFF	TGTGCCACCCGCGCCGGGACAGCAGTTGCTGAAGCTTTCTTT
TRBV6-2/TRBV6-3	TRBJ1-5	TRBD1	-	CASSSPPTGVEQPQHF	TGTGCCAGCAGTTCGCCCCCGACAGGGGTCGAGCAGCCCCAGCATTTT
TRBV4-1	TRBJ1-2	-	-	CASSQVGDNYGYTF	TGCGCCAGCAGCCAAGTAGGGGATAACTATGGCTACACCTTC
TRBV7-9	TRBJ1-1	TRBD1	-	CASSPYRGRGSFF	TGTGCCAGCAGCCCATACAGGGGACGAGGCTCTTTCTTT
TRBV6-5	TRBJ1-1	-	-	CASSPPGGGTEAFF	TGTGCCAGCAGTCCACCGGGGGGCGGCACTGAAGCTTTCTTT
TRBV7-9	TRBJ1-4	TRBD1	-	CASSLGQGWDEKLFF	TGTGCCAGCAGTTTGGGACAGGGGTGGGATGAAAAACTGTTTTTT
TRBV2	TRBJ2-1	-	-	CATIPGGKGAYEQFF	TGTGCCACCATCCCAGGAGGGAAGGGAGCCTATGAGCAGTTCTTC
TRBV5-4	TRBJ2-2	-	-	CASSLGLNTGELFF	TGTGCCAGCAGCTTGGGACTGAACACCGGGGAGCTGTTTTTT
TRBV6-5	TRBJ2-7	-	-	CASSYSLRGGYEQYF	TGTGCCAGCAGTTACTCGTTGCGTGGGGGGTACGAGCAGTACTTC
TRBV19	TRBJ2-7	TRBD2	-	CASSIISSGGYEQYF	TGTGCCAGTAGTATAATCTCTAGCGGGGGATACGAGCAGTACTTC
TRBV4-3	TRBJ1-5	-	-	CASSQEFRGRYNQPQHF	TGCGCCAGCAGCCAAGAGTTCAGGGGCCGTTACAATCAGCCCCAGCATTTT
TRBV5-4	TRBJ2-5	TRBD1	-	CASSLGGTGRRETQYF	TGTGCCAGCTCCTTGGGAGGGACAGGGCGGAGGGAGACCCAGTACTTC
TRBV24-1	TRBJ1-5	TRBD1	-	CATSDPTGGGNQPQHF	TGTGCCACCAGTGACCCGACAGGGGGTGGCAATCAGCCCCAGCATTTT
TRBV7-9	TRBJ2-7	TRBD1	-	CASSSFRDRVYEQYF	TGTGCCAGCAGCTCTTTCCGGGACAGGGTCTACGAGCAGTACTTC
TRBV7-2	TRBJ1-3	-	-	CASTQGSFGNTIYF	TGTGCCAGCACCCAGGGATCGTTTGGAAACACCATATATTTT
TRBV2	TRBJ2-2	-	-	CASSEAGVNTGELFF	TGTGCCAGCAGTGAGGCAGGGGTGAACACCGGGGAGCTGTTTTTT
TRBV19	TRBJ2-5	TRBD1	-	CASRQGETQYF	TGTGCCAGTCGACAGGGGGAGACCCAGTACTTC
TRBV29-1	TRBJ2-7	-	-	CSVARGDLYEQYF	TGCAGCGTCGCCAGGGGGGACCTCTACGAGCAGTACTTC
TRBV9	TRBJ2-1	TRBD2	-	CASSGTSGGAGEQFF	TGTGCCAGCAGCGGCACTAGCGGGGGGGCAGGTGAGCAGTTCTTC
TRBV30	TRBJ1-3	-	-	CAWWTPGNTIYF	TGTGCCTGGTGGACACCCGGGAACACCATATATTTT
TRBV29-1	TRBJ2-3	-	-	CSAPVLSTDTQYF	TGCAGCGCCCCCGTCCTAAGCACAGATACGCAGTATTTT
TRBV14	TRBJ2-7	TRBD1	-	CASSHAIFGTGRYYEQYF	TGTGCCAGCAGCCATGCCATATTCGGGACAGGGCGTTACTACGAGCAGTACTTC
TRBV7-9	TRBJ2-7	-	-	CASSLVVKRNEQYF	TGTGCCAGCAGCTTAGTGGTGAAGCGGAACGAGCAGTACTTC
TRBV7-3	TRBJ2-3	-	-	CASSLSLAAPTDTQYF	TGTGCCAGCAGCTTAAGTCTAGCCGCCCCCACAGATACGCAGTATTTT
TRBV3-1/TRBV3-2	TRBJ2-5	TRBD2	-	CASRYGLAGGQETQYF	TGTGCCAGCAGATACGGACTAGCGGGGGGCCAAGAGACCCAGTACTTC
TRBV2	TRBJ2-5	TRBD2	-	CASSERASGTKETQYF	TGTGCCAGCAGTGAGAGGGCTAGCGGGACTAAAGAGACCCAGTACTTC
TRBV4-1	TRBJ1-2	-	-	CASSHPGELDYGYTF	TGCGCCAGCAGCCACCCTGGGGAGCTAGACTATGGCTACACCTTC
TRBV10-3	TRBJ1-1	TRBD1	-	CAISFDRAAEAFF	TGTGCCATCAGCTTTGACAGGGCCGCTGAAGCTTTCTTT
TRBV13	TRBJ2-3	TRBD2	-	CASSLRAGSTDTQYF	TGTGCCAGCAGCCTCCGAGCGGGAAGCACAGATACGCAGTATTTT
TRBV2	TRBJ2-1	TRBD2	-	CASGRRENEQFF	TGTGCCAGCGGGAGGCGGGAGAATGAGCAGTTCTTC